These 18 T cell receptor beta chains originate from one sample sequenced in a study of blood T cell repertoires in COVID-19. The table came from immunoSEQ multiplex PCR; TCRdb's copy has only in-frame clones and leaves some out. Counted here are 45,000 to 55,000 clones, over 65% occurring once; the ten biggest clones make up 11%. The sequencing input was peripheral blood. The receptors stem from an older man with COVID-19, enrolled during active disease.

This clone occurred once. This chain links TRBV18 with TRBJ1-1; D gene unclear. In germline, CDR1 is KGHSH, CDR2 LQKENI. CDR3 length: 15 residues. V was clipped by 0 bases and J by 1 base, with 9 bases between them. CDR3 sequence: CASSPPWAANTEAFF. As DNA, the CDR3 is TGTGCCAGCTCACCACCGTGGGCAGCGAACACTGAAGCTTTCTTT.

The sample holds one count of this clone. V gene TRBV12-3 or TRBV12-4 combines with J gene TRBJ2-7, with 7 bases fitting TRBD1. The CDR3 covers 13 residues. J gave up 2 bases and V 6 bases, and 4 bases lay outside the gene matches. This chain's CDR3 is CASRTGQTYEQYF. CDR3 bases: TGTGCCAGCAGAACGGGACAGACCTACGAGCAGTACTTC.

This CDR3 is CASSLNSRDTGELFF. CDR3 in DNA: TGTGCCAGCAGCTTGAACAGTCGAGACACCGGGGAGCTGTTTTTT. The J gene is TRBJ2-2, the V gene TRBV5-4; D gene unclear. Germline values: CDR1 SGHNT, CDR2 YYREEE (reference sequence). The CDR3 is 15 residues long. Between the trimmed V and J ends, which lost 1 base and 3 bases, there was a span of 10 bases.

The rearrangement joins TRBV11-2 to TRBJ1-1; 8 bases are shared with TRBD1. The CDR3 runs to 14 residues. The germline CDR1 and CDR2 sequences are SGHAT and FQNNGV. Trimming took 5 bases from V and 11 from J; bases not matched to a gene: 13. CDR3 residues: CASSARDRTGLAFF. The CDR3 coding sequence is TGTGCCAGCAGCGCCCGGGACAGGACAGGGTTGGCTTTCTTT.

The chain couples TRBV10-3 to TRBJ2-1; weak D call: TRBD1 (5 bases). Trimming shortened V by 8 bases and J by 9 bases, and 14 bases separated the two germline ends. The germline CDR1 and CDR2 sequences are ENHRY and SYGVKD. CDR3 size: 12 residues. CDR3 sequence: CAIGRGRSEQFF. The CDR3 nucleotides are TGTGCCATCGGAAGGGGTAGGAGTGAGCAGTTCTTC.

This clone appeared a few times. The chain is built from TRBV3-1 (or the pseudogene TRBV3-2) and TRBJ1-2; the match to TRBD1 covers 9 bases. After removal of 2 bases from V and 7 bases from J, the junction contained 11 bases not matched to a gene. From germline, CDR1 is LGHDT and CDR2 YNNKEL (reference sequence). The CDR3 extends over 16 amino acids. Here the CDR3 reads CASSQTTGTGSAGYTF. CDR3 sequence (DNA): TGTGCCAGCAGCCAAACTACCGGGACAGGGTCGGCTGGCTACACCTTC.

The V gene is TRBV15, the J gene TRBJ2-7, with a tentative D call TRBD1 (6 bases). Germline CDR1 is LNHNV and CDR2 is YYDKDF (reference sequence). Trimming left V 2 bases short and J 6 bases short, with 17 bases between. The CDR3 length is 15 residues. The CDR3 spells CATSRRAGDTGEQYF. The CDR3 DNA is TGTGCCACCAGCAGAAGGGCAGGGGATACCGGCGAGCAGTACTTC.

DNA for the CDR3: TGTGCCAGCAGCGTAGGTACTAGCGGTTTCACAGATACGCAGTATTTT. Translating it yields CASSVGTSGFTDTQYF. The genes are TRBV9 and TRBJ2-3, with TRBD2 matching 8 bases. The CDR3 runs to 16 residues. The V segment lost 0 bases and the J segment 2 bases; nucleotides outside the gene matches: 5. Germline CDR1 and CDR2: SGDLS and YYNGEE.

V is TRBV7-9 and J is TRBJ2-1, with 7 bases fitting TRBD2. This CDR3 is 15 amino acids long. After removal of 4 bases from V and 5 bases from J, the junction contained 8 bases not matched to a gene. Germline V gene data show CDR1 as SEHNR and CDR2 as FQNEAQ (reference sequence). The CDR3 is CASSSGTTSDNEQFF. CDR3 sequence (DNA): TGTGCCAGCAGCTCCGGGACTACTTCAGACAATGAGCAGTTCTTC.

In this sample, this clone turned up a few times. The CDR3 loop is CASSLAVAWDWETQYF. The CDR3 nucleotides are TGTGCCAGCAGCTTAGCCGTGGCTTGGGACTGGGAGACCCAGTACTTC. The chain uses TRBV7-6 and TRBJ2-5; the D gene is possibly TRBD2 (6 bases). V was clipped by 0 bases and J by 5 bases, with 16 bases between them. CDR3 length equals 16 residues. Per the germline V gene, CDR1 is SGHVS and CDR2 is FNYEAQ. The entire variable domain, with the rest obtained from reference TRBV7-6 and TRBJ2-5, is as follows: GAGVSQSPRYKVTKRGQDVALRCDPISGHVSLYWYRQALGQGPEFLTYFNYEAQQDKSGLPNDRFSAERPEGSISTLTIQRTEQRDSAMYRCASSLAVAWDWETQYFGPGTRLLVL.

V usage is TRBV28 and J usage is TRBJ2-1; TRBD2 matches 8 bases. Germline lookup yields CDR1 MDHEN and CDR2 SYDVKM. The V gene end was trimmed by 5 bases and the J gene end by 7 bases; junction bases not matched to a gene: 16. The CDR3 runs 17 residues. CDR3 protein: CASSPPRPGGFQNEQFF. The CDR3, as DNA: TGTGCCAGCAGTCCCCCCCGGCCGGGAGGGTTTCAGAATGAGCAGTTCTTC.

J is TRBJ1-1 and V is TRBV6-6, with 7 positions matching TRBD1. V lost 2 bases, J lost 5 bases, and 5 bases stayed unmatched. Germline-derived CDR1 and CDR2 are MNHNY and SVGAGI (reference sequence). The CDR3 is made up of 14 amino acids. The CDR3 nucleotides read TGTGCCAGCAGTTACGAGGGGGCGGGGACTGAAGCTTTCTTT. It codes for CASSYEGAGTEAFF.

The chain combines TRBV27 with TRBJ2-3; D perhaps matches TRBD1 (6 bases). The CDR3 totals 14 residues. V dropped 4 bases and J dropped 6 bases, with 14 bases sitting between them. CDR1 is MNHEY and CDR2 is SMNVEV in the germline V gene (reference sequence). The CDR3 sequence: CASSYRDTRDTQYF. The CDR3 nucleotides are TGTGCCAGCAGTTACCGGGACACTAGGGATACGCAGTATTTT.

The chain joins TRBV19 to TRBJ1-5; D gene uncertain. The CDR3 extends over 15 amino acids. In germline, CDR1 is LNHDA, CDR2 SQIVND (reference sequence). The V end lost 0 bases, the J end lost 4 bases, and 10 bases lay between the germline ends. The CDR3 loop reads CASSIDRTVNQPQHF. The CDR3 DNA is TGTGCCAGTAGTATAGATCGAACGGTAAATCAGCCCCAGCATTTT.

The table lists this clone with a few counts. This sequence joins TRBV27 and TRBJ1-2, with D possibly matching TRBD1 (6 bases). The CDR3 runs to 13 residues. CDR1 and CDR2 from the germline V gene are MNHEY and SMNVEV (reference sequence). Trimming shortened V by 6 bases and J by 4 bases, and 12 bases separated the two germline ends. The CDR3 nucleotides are TGTGCCAGCAGGCCGACAGGTTCCTATGGCTACACCTTC. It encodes CASRPTGSYGYTF.

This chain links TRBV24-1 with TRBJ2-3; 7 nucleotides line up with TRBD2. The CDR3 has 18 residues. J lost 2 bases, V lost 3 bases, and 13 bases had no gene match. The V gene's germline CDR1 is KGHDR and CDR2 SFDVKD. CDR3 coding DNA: TGTGCCACCAGTGATCCAGGAGAGTCTAGCGGTACCACAGATACGCAGTATTTT. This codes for CATSDPGESSGTTDTQYF.

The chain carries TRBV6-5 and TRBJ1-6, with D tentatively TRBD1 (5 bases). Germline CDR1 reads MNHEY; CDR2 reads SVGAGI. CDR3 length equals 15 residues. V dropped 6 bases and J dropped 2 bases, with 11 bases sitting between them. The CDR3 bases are TGTGCCAGCAGCCTAGGGGTCGCCTATAATTCACCCCTCCACTTT. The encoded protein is CASSLGVAYNSPLHF.

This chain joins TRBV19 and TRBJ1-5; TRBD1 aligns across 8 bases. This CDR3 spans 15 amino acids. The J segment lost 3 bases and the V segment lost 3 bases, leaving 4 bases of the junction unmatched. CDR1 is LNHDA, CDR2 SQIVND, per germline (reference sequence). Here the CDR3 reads CASSILGQANQPQHF. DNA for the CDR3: TGTGCCAGTAGTATTTTGGGACAGGCCAATCAGCCCCAGCATTTT.